The 32 T cell receptor beta chains reported below all come from one sample, sequenced in a study of Ad26.COV2.S vaccination and SARS-CoV-2 variants. Method: immunoSEQ multiplex PCR; TCRdb's copy keeps in-frame clones and lacks some. The repertoire has about 350,000 clones, about 90% of them found once; the top ten carry about 3.8%. Sequencing used peripheral blood, obtained after recovery from COVID-19. These receptors were obtained from a human donor who had recovered from COVID-19.

The rearrangement links TRBV27 to TRBJ2-7; D gene unclear. The V end lost 0 bases, the J end lost 6 bases, and 15 bases lay between the germline ends. This CDR3 contains 15 residues. The germline V gene has CDR1 MNHEY and CDR2 SMNVEV (reference sequence). The CDR3 here is CASSLSPELSSEQYF. CDR3 coding DNA: TGTGCCAGCAGTTTATCCCCAGAGTTGTCATCCGAGCAGTACTTC.

The gene calls are TRBV6-4 and TRBJ2-1; the match to TRBD1 covers 10 bases. The CDR3 covers 16 residues. Germline CDR1 is MRHNA and CDR2 is SNTAGT. J was trimmed by 3 bases and V by 5 bases; bases with no gene match: 7. The CDR3 DNA reads TGTGCCAGCAGTCTACGGACAGGGGGAGGCTACAATGAGCAGTTCTTC. This translates into CASSLRTGGGYNEQFF.

V gene TRBV6-5 combines with J gene TRBJ1-6; D is ambiguous. The CDR3 consists of 13 residues. CDR1 is MNHEY and CDR2 is SVGAGI in the germline V gene. Trimming took off 7 bases at V and 7 bases at J, with 11 bases between the two ends. The CDR3 DNA sequence: TGTGCCAGCACGTGGGGTCGGAATTCACCCCTCCACTTT. It specifies CASTWGRNSPLHF.

J is TRBJ2-3 and V is TRBV11-1; 8 nucleotides match TRBD2. This CDR3 has 16 amino acids. The V and J ends lost 3 bases and 3 bases, in that order; junction bases with no gene match: 8. Germline CDR1 is SGHAT and CDR2 is FQDESV (reference sequence). The CDR3 protein is CASSFVSGVITDTQYF. CDR3 nucleotide sequence: TGTGCCAGCAGCTTCGTTAGCGGGGTAATAACAGATACGCAGTATTTT.

This chain connects TRBV29-1 to TRBJ1-5; D not resolved. The V gene's germline CDR1 is SQVTM and CDR2 ANQGSEA. CDR3 length equals 13 residues. Trimming removed 3 bases at V and 6 bases at J, with 12 bases between. CDR3 region: CSVDVGVGQPQHF. The CDR3 DNA follows: TGCAGCGTTGACGTCGGGGTTGGTCAGCCCCAGCATTTT.

The rearrangement uses TRBV5-6 and TRBJ1-5, with a tentative D call TRBD1 (6 bases). The CDR3 is made up of 16 amino acids. Germline CDR1 SGHDT, CDR2 YYEEEE. V lost 6 bases and J lost 2, with 18 bases in between. The CDR3 here is CASTTLGGPGNQPQHF. The CDR3 bases are TGTGCCAGCACTACCCTAGGGGGGCCTGGCAATCAGCCCCAGCATTTT.

In this sample, this clone turned up a few times. The same CDR3 is also encoded by other DNA sequences in this sample. The rearrangement links TRBV14 to TRBJ1-1; D is unclear. The V end was cut by 3 bases, the J end by 5 bases, with 7 bases between. This CDR3 region has 12 residues. Germline values: CDR1 SGHDN, CDR2 FVKESK. CDR3 region: CASSQYRTEAFF. CDR3 nucleotides: TGTGCCAGCAGCCAGTATAGGACTGAAGCTTTCTTT.

The rearrangement links TRBV27 to TRBJ1-1; no clear D. This CDR3 is 15 amino acids long. V was pared by 2 bases and J by 4 bases, with 14 bases between. Germline CDR1 reads MNHEY; CDR2 reads SMNVEV (reference sequence). CDR3 region: CASSLRSGFGTEAFF. The CDR3 DNA sequence: TGTGCCAGCAGTTTAAGATCCGGGTTTGGCACTGAAGCTTTCTTT.

The chain uses TRBV29-1 and TRBJ1-2, with TRBD1 matching 9 bases. Germline CDR1 and CDR2: SQVTM and ANQGSEA. CDR3 length: 11 residues. DNA of the CDR3: TGCACCGAACAGGGGGCCGACGGCTACACCTTC. The encoded protein is CTEQGADGYTF. Drawing the rest from reference TRBV29-1 and TRBJ1-2, the complete variable domain is SAVISQKPSRDICQRGTSLTIQCQVDSQVTMMFWYRQQPGQSLTLIATANQGSEATYESGFVIDKFPISRPNLTFSTLTVSNMSPEDSSIYLCTEQGADGYTFGSGTRLTVV.

The J gene is TRBJ1-1, the V gene TRBV5-1; TRBD1 aligns across 9 bases. The CDR3 consists of 13 residues. The trim removed 4 bases at V and 10 bases at J, leaving 8 bases unmatched. Per germline, CDR1 SGHRS and CDR2 YFSETQ. CDR3 nucleotide sequence: TGCGCCAGCAGCCGGGGACAGGGAGACGGAGCTTTCTTT. This translates into CASSRGQGDGAFF. Using reference TRBV5-1 and TRBJ1-1 for the parts outside the CDR3, the full variable domain is KAGVTQTPRYLIKTRGQQVTLSCSPISGHRSVSWYQQTPGQGLQFLFEYFSETQRNKGNFPGRFSGRQFSNSRSEMNVSTLELGDSALYLCASSRGQGDGAFFGQGTRLTVV.

The rearrangement joins TRBV5-6 to TRBJ1-2; no definite D call. Germline V CDR1 and CDR2: SGHDT, YYEEEE. This CDR3 is built from 11 residues. Trimming removed 0 bases from V and 8 bases from J, with 5 bases in between. CDR3 bases: TGTGCCAGCAGCTTGGAATCGGGCTACACCTTC. Residues: CASSLESGYTF.

The chain joins TRBV4-1 to TRBJ2-7; a weak D match, TRBD2 (7 bases). The germline V gene has CDR1 MGHRA and CDR2 YSYEKL. Trimming cost V 0 bases and J 2 bases, with 17 bases left between them. This CDR3 has 17 residues. The CDR3 loop is CASSQETGRGATYEQYF. The CDR3 nucleotides read TGCGCCAGCAGCCAAGAAACAGGCCGGGGGGCGACCTACGAGCAGTACTTC.

The genes are TRBV5-1 and TRBJ2-2; possible D gene TRBD2, 5 bases. V lost 4 bases to trimming and J lost 7 bases, with 17 bases between them. This CDR3 comprises 15 residues. Germline V gene data show CDR1 as SGHRS and CDR2 as YFSETQ. The CDR3 here is CASSHPGPRGGELFF. The DNA for the CDR3 is TGCGCCAGCAGCCACCCCGGGCCTCGGGGCGGGGAGCTGTTTTTT.

This clone was seen only once. The J gene is TRBJ1-5, the V gene TRBV11-2; 7 nucleotides agree with TRBD1. With 1 base clipped from V and 10 bases from J, the junction kept 7 bases outside the gene matches. The CDR3 extends over 14 amino acids. CDR1 and CDR2 from the germline V gene are SGHAT and FQNNGV. The CDR3 is CASSLVGGAPPQHF. CDR3 DNA sequence: TGTGCCAGCAGCTTAGTAGGGGGCGCCCCCCCCCAGCATTTT.

This chain connects TRBV5-4 to TRBJ2-3, with D perhaps matching TRBD1 or TRBD2 (5 bases each). This CDR3 spans 17 amino acids. V lost 0 bases, J lost 6 bases, and 20 bases lay in between. CDR1 SGHNT and CDR2 YYREEE come from the germline V gene (reference sequence). The CDR3 is CASSLVRGTRRSDTQYF. In nucleotides, the CDR3 is TGTGCCAGCAGCTTGGTACGAGGGACCCGCCGTTCGGATACGCAGTATTTT.

CDR3 sequence (DNA): TGTGCCAGCAGTTATTCAGGCTACACCTATGGCTACACCTTC. As protein: CASSYSGYTYGYTF. This chain joins TRBV25-1 and TRBJ1-2; D is unclear. Trimming cost V 5 bases and J 4 bases, with 14 bases left between them. Germline CDR1 MGHDK, CDR2 SYGVNS. CDR3 length: 14 amino acids.

The chain couples TRBV7-9 to TRBJ2-2; 8 bases fit TRBD1. V dropped 8 bases and J dropped 3; count of bases not matched to a gene: 5. This CDR3 is built from 14 residues. Per germline, CDR1 SEHNR and CDR2 FQNEAQ (reference sequence). CDR3 sequence: CASPGQADTGELFF. The CDR3 DNA sequence: TGTGCCAGCCCGGGACAGGCGGACACCGGGGAGCTGTTTTTT. Full variable domain (rest looked up from reference TRBV7-9 and TRBJ2-2): DTGVSQNPRHKITKRGQNVTFRCDPISEHNRLYWYRQTLGQGPEFLTYFQNEAQLEKSRLLSDRFSAERPKGSFSTLEIQRTEQGDSAMYLCASPGQADTGELFFGEGSRLTVL.

The rearrangement uses TRBV12-3 or TRBV12-4 and TRBJ2-5, with D unclear. V gave up 3 bases and J gave up 7 bases, with 6 bases separating them. CDR3 length: 11 amino acids. This CDR3 reads CASSFKGTQYF. CDR3 in DNA: TGTGCCAGCAGTTTTAAGGGGACCCAGTACTTC.

V usage is TRBV14 and J usage is TRBJ2-7; 7 nucleotides align to TRBD1. The CDR3 totals 14 residues. The J segment lost 3 bases and the V segment lost 2 bases, leaving 4 bases of the junction unmatched. From germline, CDR1 is SGHDN and CDR2 FVKESK. CDR3 protein: CASSQRTGHYEQYF. As DNA, the CDR3 is TGTGCCAGCAGCCAAAGGACAGGACACTACGAGCAGTACTTC.

CDR3 region: CASSPTGGYEQYF. Written as DNA, the CDR3 is TGTGCCAGCAGCCCGACAGGGGGATACGAGCAGTACTTC. V usage is TRBV6-2 or TRBV6-3 and J usage is TRBJ2-7; 9 nucleotides match TRBD1. With 6 bases clipped from V and 4 bases from J, the junction kept 4 bases outside the gene matches. Looked up from germline, CDR1 is MNHEY and CDR2 is SVGEGT. CDR3 size: 13 residues.

The rearrangement links TRBV18 to TRBJ2-1; D remains unclear. V lost 1 base and J 2 bases, leaving 6 bases between the germline ends. Germline V gives CDR1 KGHSH, CDR2 LQKENI. The CDR3 is made up of 14 amino acids. The CDR3 region is CASSPRGAYNEQFF. The CDR3 DNA sequence: TGTGCCAGCTCACCACGTGGCGCCTACAATGAGCAGTTCTTC.

V is TRBV12-5 and J is TRBJ2-1; 8 bases align to TRBD1. Trimming at V came to 1 base and at J to 6 bases, leaving 8 bases not matched to a gene. Germline values: CDR1 LGHNT, CDR2 FRNRAP. The CDR3 loop spans 16 amino acids. The CDR3 DNA follows: TGTGCTAGTGGTTTGGCTTACAGGGGGATACGCAATGAGCAGTTCTTC. Its protein is CASGLAYRGIRNEQFF. Supplemented by reference TRBV12-5 and TRBJ2-1, the full variable domain reads DARVTQTPRHKVTEMGQEVTMRCQPILGHNTVFWYRQTMMQGLELLAYFRNRAPLDDSGMPKDRFSAEMPDATLATLKIQPSEPRDSAVYFCASGLAYRGIRNEQFFGPGTRLTVL.

The count of this clone is one. The chain has TRBV27 and TRBJ2-2; no definite D call. The V end was cut by 7 bases, the J end by 0 bases, with 12 bases between. There are 15 residues in the CDR3. CDR1 is MNHEY, CDR2 SMNVEV, per germline (reference sequence). The CDR3 DNA is TGTGCCAGCACCTTGTCGGACGCGAACACCGGGGAGCTGTTTTTT. Its protein is CASTLSDANTGELFF.

This chain connects TRBV10-2 to TRBJ1-1; no clear D gene. Deletions cut 6 bases from V and 0 bases from J, with 14 bases between. CDR1 is WSHSY and CDR2 is SAAADI in the germline V gene. This CDR3 has 15 residues. The CDR3 reads CASRARRGLNTEAFF. CDR3 DNA sequence: TGCGCCAGCAGGGCCCGGCGCGGGCTGAACACTGAAGCTTTCTTT.

V is TRBV7-8 and J is TRBJ2-7; D possibly corresponds to TRBD2 (6 bases). The germline V and J ends were trimmed by 6 bases and 0 bases, with 15 bases remaining between them. This CDR3 is built from 15 residues. Germline V lookup: CDR1 SGHVS, CDR2 FQNEAQ. The CDR3 DNA reads as TGTGCCAGCAGTTATATCGGGGGTTACTCCTACGAGCAGTACTTC. Translated, it gives CASSYIGGYSYEQYF.

The rearrangement uses TRBV18 and TRBJ1-2; 8 bases align to TRBD1. V lost 4 bases, J lost 5 bases, and 9 bases stayed unmatched. The CDR3 runs 15 residues. Germline V gene sequence: CDR1 KGHSH, CDR2 LQKENI. The CDR3 here is CASSLGTGDLYGYTF. The CDR3 DNA reads as TGTGCCAGCTCACTGGGGACAGGAGACCTTTATGGCTACACCTTC.

The chain carries TRBV19 and TRBJ2-1, with TRBD1 identical over 8 bases. This CDR3 comprises 16 residues. Looked up from germline, CDR1 is LNHDA and CDR2 is SQIVND (reference sequence). Unmatched junction bases numbered 13, after V lost 7 bases and J lost 5 bases. The CDR3 is CASNLVRQGMNNEQFF. CDR3 DNA sequence: TGTGCCAGTAACCTCGTGAGACAGGGGATGAACAATGAGCAGTTCTTC.

The gene calls are TRBV6-6 and TRBJ2-3; 9 bases are a match to TRBD1. Per germline, CDR1 MNHNY and CDR2 SVGAGI (reference sequence). With 5 bases clipped from V and 5 bases from J, the junction kept 5 bases outside the gene matches. The CDR3 contains 14 residues. CDR3 DNA sequence: TGTGCCAGCAGTCCCCGGACAGGGGTAGATACGCAGTATTTT. Amino acids: CASSPRTGVDTQYF.

The chain has TRBV5-5 and TRBJ1-3; D remains unclear. Germline V gene lookup returns CDR1 SGHKS and CDR2 YYEKEE (reference sequence). CDR3 length: 15 residues. Trimming cost V 2 bases and J 0 bases, with 9 bases left between them. The CDR3 reads CASSFAGLSGNTIYF. In DNA, the CDR3 is TGTGCCAGCAGCTTTGCAGGCCTCTCTGGAAACACCATATATTTT.

The chain uses TRBV6-1 and TRBJ1-2; D may be TRBD1 (5 bases). Germline V gene lookup returns CDR1 MNHNS and CDR2 SASEGT. V was trimmed by 3 bases and J by 0 bases, leaving 11 bases between them. CDR3 length: 15 residues. The CDR3 coding sequence is TGTGCCAGCAGTGAGATGACAGTCTCTAACTATGGCTACACCTTC. Translated, it gives CASSEMTVSNYGYTF.

This sequence joins TRBV9 and TRBJ1-1, with 8 bases aligning to TRBD1. With 3 bases clipped from V and 4 bases from J, the junction kept 5 bases outside the gene matches. Germline CDR1 and CDR2: SGDLS and YYNGEE. This CDR3 contains 14 residues. This CDR3 reads CASSGDRGTTEAFF. The CDR3 DNA reads TGTGCCAGCAGCGGTGACAGGGGTACCACTGAAGCTTTCTTT. The full variable domain, with the rest looked up from reference TRBV9 and TRBJ1-1, is DSGVTQTPKHLITATGQRVTLRCSPRSGDLSVYWYQQSLDQGLQFLIQYYNGEERAKGNILERFSAQQFPDLHSELNLSSLELGDSALYFCASSGDRGTTEAFFGQGTRLTVV.

CDR3 region: CASSTNRGINEQFF. In nucleotides, the CDR3 is TGCGCCAGCAGTACAAACAGGGGGATTAATGAGCAGTTCTTC. The chain is built from TRBV10-1 and TRBJ2-1; 8 bases are a match to TRBD1. CDR1 WNHNN and CDR2 SYGVQD come from the germline V gene (reference sequence). This CDR3 has 14 residues. The V gene end was trimmed by 5 bases and the J gene end by 7 bases; junction bases not matched to a gene: 7.